These 29 T cell receptor beta chains were sequenced from one sample in a study of T-cell reconstitution after alpha-beta-depleted transplantation in children. The TCRbeta library incorporated unique molecular identifiers. MiXCR was run by TCRdb on the PCR reads, yielding one entry per CDR3 protein. The data show about 540,000 distinct CDR3 sequences, about a sixth seen once. This specimen was PBMCs from the stem cell graft donor, taken from the stem cell graft. Receptors were obtained from a human donor who donated a stem cell graft to a child with acute lymphoblastic leukemia.

The rearrangement joins TRBV3-1 to TRBJ2-2; D is ambiguous. Germline CDR1 is LGHDT and CDR2 is YNNKEL (reference sequence). The CDR3 is 15 residues long. Trimming cost V 0 bases and J 6 bases, with 11 bases left between them. CDR3 DNA: TGTGCCAGCAGCCAAGATCTGGAGCGTCCCGGGGAGCTGTTTTTT. This encodes CASSQDLERPGELFF.

This chain joins TRBV29-1 and TRBJ2-7, with D maybe TRBD2 (7 bases). V dropped 7 bases and J dropped 6 bases, with 19 bases sitting between them. This CDR3 is 13 amino acids long. Per germline, CDR1 SQVTM and CDR2 ANQGSEA. The CDR3 loop is CSAETGAGVEQYF. In nucleotides, the CDR3 is TGCAGCGCCGAAACGGGGGCGGGGGTCGAGCAGTACTTC.

The CDR3 sequence: CASSPSGRTGELFF. The CDR3 bases are TGTGCCAGCAGCCCAAGCGGGCGCACCGGGGAGCTGTTTTTT. The chain has TRBV7-3 and TRBJ2-2; D perhaps matches TRBD2 (6 bases). Per the germline V gene, CDR1 is SGHTA and CDR2 is FQGTGA. V lost 5 bases to trimming and J lost 4 bases, with 11 bases between them. The CDR3 contains 14 residues.

For this clonotype: This may be a read error, as it is one base from a much larger clone. V gene TRBV7-9 combines with J gene TRBJ2-5; D call uncertain. V lost 1 base and J 4 bases, leaving 4 bases between the germline ends. This CDR3 is 12 amino acids long. Germline V gene lookup returns CDR1 SEHNR and CDR2 FQNEAQ (reference sequence). CDR3 protein: CASSLGPETQYF. The CDR3 nucleotides read TGTGCCAGCAGCTTAGGCCCAGAGACCCAGTACTTC. Full variable domain (remainder filled in from reference TRBV7-9 and TRBJ2-5): DTGVSQNPRHKITKRGQNVTFRCDPISEHNRLYWYRQTLGQGPEFLTYFQNEAQLEKSRLLSDRFSAERPKGSFSTLEIQRTEQGDSAMYLCASSLGPETQYFGPGTRLLVL.

This clonotype turned up a few times. V and J are TRBV3-1 and TRBJ2-1, with 12 bases identical to TRBD2. The CDR3 length is 17 residues. The V and J ends lost 1 base and 8 bases, in that order; junction bases with no gene match: 9. Germline V CDR1 and CDR2: LGHDT, YNNKEL (reference sequence). The chain's CDR3 is CASSQAALAGGVHEQFF. CDR3 DNA: TGTGCCAGCAGCCAAGCTGCACTAGCGGGAGGAGTCCATGAGCAGTTCTTC.

This chain connects TRBV19 to TRBJ1-5, with a weak D call TRBD1 (5 bases). Trimming removed 4 bases at V and 1 base at J, with 17 bases between. Germline lookup yields CDR1 LNHDA and CDR2 SQIVND (reference sequence). This CDR3 is 17 amino acids long. The CDR3 is CASSTPGPSGSNQPQHF. The CDR3 DNA reads as TGTGCCAGTAGTACCCCGGGGCCTTCGGGCAGCAATCAGCCCCAGCATTTT.

The CDR3 region is CASSLQGMDTQYF. CDR3 sequence (DNA): TGTGCCAGCAGTCTCCAGGGGATGGATACGCAGTATTTT. The chain employs TRBV12-3 or TRBV12-4 and TRBJ2-3, with D tentatively TRBD1 (6 bases). The CDR3 consists of 13 residues. Trimming removed 5 bases from V and 6 bases from J, with 12 bases in between.

This chain uses TRBV11-2 with TRBJ2-3, with TRBD2 matching over 11 bases. This CDR3 has 18 amino acids. Unmatched junction bases numbered 10, after V lost 5 bases and J lost 0 bases. The germline CDR1 and CDR2 sequences are SGHAT and FQNNGV. DNA of the CDR3: TGTGCCAGCAGCCTCGGACTAGCGGGTCCCTCTAGCACAGATACGCAGTATTTT. This translates into CASSLGLAGPSSTDTQYF.

This clonotype has only a few counts. The V and J genes are TRBV29-1 and TRBJ2-2; TRBD1 might be the D (5 bases). V was pared by 6 bases and J by 3 bases, with 5 bases between. Germline V gene data show CDR1 as SQVTM and CDR2 as ANQGSEA. The CDR3 runs to 11 residues. The CDR3 DNA follows: TGCAGCGTCAGGGACACCGGGGAGCTGTTTTTT. It encodes CSVRDTGELFF.

This chain joins TRBV20-1 and TRBJ1-5; no clear D. The germline V gene encodes CDR1 DFQATT and CDR2 SNEGSKA (reference sequence). The V and J ends lost 3 bases and 6 bases respectively, with 6 bases between them. This CDR3 spans 11 amino acids. The DNA for the CDR3 is TGCAGTGCTAGGCTGGGTCAGCCCCAGCATTTT. Protein product: CSARLGQPQHF.

The J gene is TRBJ2-2, the V gene TRBV5-1; possibly TRBD2 for D (6 bases). CDR1 is SGHRS, CDR2 YFSETQ, per germline. The CDR3 loop spans 14 amino acids. Trimming stripped 5 bases from V and 7 bases from J, with 15 bases between. The CDR3 region is CASSGGTGFGELFF. The CDR3 DNA follows: TGCGCCAGCAGTGGAGGGACGGGGTTCGGGGAGCTGTTTTTT.

In its sample, this clonotype was seen a few times. J is TRBJ1-3 and V is TRBV7-9; TRBD1 is a possible D gene (5 bases). This CDR3 contains 17 residues. Looked up from germline, CDR1 is SEHNR and CDR2 is FQNEAQ (reference sequence). V gave up 1 base and J gave up 2 bases, with 15 bases separating them. In DNA form, the CDR3 reads TGTGCCAGCAGCTTAGGGGTAAAGGGGACGCCTGGAAACACCATATATTTT. Residues: CASSLGVKGTPGNTIYF.

In the case of this clonotype: One end of the junction fails to match germline, which may point to a read error. The J gene is TRBJ2-2, the V gene TRBV3-1; D is ambiguous. CDR3 size: 13 residues. The germline gives CDR1 LGHDT, CDR2 YNNKEL (reference sequence). The CDR3 reads CASSPALTEELFF. CDR3 bases: TGTGCCAGCAGCCCGGCCCTGACCGAGGAGCTGTTTTTT.

The CDR3 DNA sequence: TGTGCCAGCAGCTCCAATCCATACAATGAGCAGTTCTTC. The encoded protein is CASSSNPYNEQFF. V and J are TRBV5-4 and TRBJ2-1; D is ambiguous. Deletions cut 3 bases from V and 4 bases from J, with 8 bases between. The CDR3 is 13 residues long. Germline V gene lookup returns CDR1 SGHNT and CDR2 YYREEE (reference sequence). Using reference TRBV5-4 and TRBJ2-1 for the parts outside the CDR3, the full variable domain is ETGVTQSPTHLIKTRGQQVTLRCSSQSGHNTVSWYQQALGQGPQFIFQYYREEENGRGNFPPRFSGLQFPNYSSELNVNALELDDSALYLCASSSNPYNEQFFGPGTRLTVL.

The chain uses TRBV5-1 and TRBJ2-2; 8 bases agree with TRBD2. Trimming cost V 6 bases and J 1 base; bases outside gene matches: 14. From germline, CDR1 is SGHRS and CDR2 YFSETQ. This CDR3 spans 18 amino acids. CDR3 residues: CASNWHSGEAKNTGELFF. The CDR3 DNA reads TGCGCCAGCAATTGGCATAGCGGGGAGGCGAAGAACACCGGGGAGCTGTTTTTT.

V is TRBV7-6 and J is TRBJ1-1; D is uncertain. The V gene lost 0 bases and the J gene lost 3 bases, with 8 bases spanning the gap. CDR3 length: 14 amino acids. Germline V gene data show CDR1 as SGHVS and CDR2 as FNYEAQ. The CDR3 protein is CASSLAGIDTEAFF. CDR3 DNA sequence: TGTGCCAGCAGCTTAGCGGGTATCGACACTGAAGCTTTCTTT.

As DNA, the CDR3 is TGTGCCAGCAGGTTGGGTCTAAATCAGCCCCAGCATTTT. Encoded protein: CASRLGLNQPQHF. The rearrangement uses TRBV2 and TRBJ1-5; D unresolved. V gave up 6 bases and J gave up 4 bases, with 10 bases separating them. This CDR3 has 13 residues. CDR1 is SNHLY and CDR2 is FYNNEI in the germline V gene. The full variable domain, in which reference TRBV2 and TRBJ1-5 provide the parts outside the CDR3, is EPEVTQTPSHQVTQMGQEVILRCVPISNHLYFYWYRQILGQKVEFLVSFYNNEISEKSEIFDDQFSVERPDGSNFTLKIRSTKLEDSAMYFCASRLGLNQPQHFGDGTRLSIL.

The chain joins TRBV5-1 to TRBJ2-1; TRBD2 agrees at 10 bases. This CDR3 has 15 amino acids. V lost 4 bases and J lost 4; bases outside the gene matches: 5. Germline values: CDR1 SGHRS, CDR2 YFSETQ. For the CDR3, the DNA is TGCGCCAGCAGCCAAGCGGGAGGGGGTTACAATGAGCAGTTCTTC. Its translation is CASSQAGGGYNEQFF.

Ten or more counts support this clonotype. The DNA of the CDR3 is TGTGCCAGCAGCTTGAGTAGCGGGAGAACAGATACGCAGTATTTT. It codes for CASSLSSGRTDTQYF. The chain couples TRBV7-8 to TRBJ2-3, with 9 bases aligning to TRBD2. From germline, CDR1 is SGHVS and CDR2 FQNEAQ. The ends lost 3 bases at V and 3 bases at J; junction bases unmatched: 4. The CDR3 is made up of 15 amino acids. The whole variable domain, remainder taken from reference TRBV7-8 and TRBJ2-3, is GAGVSQSPRYKVAKRGQDVALRCDPISGHVSLFWYQQALGQGPEFLTYFQNEAQLDKSGLPSDRFFAERPEGSVSTLKIQRTQQEDSAVYLCASSLSSGRTDTQYFGPGTRLTVL.

The rearrangement links TRBV5-1 to TRBJ1-1; no firm D call. The CDR3 covers 13 residues. Germline V gives CDR1 SGHRS, CDR2 YFSETQ. Trimming took off 4 bases at V and 7 bases at J, with 14 bases between the two ends. CDR3 loop: CASSPPPYNEAFF. CDR3 sequence (DNA): TGCGCCAGCAGCCCGCCCCCATACAATGAAGCTTTCTTT. Complete variable domain (other parts from reference TRBV5-1 and TRBJ1-1): KAGVTQTPRYLIKTRGQQVTLSCSPISGHRSVSWYQQTPGQGLQFLFEYFSETQRNKGNFPGRFSGRQFSNSRSEMNVSTLELGDSALYLCASSPPPYNEAFFGQGTRLTVV.

The chain carries TRBV9 and TRBJ2-7; D not certain. Trimming took 0 bases from V and 4 from J, leaving 14 bases between them. From germline, CDR1 is SGDLS and CDR2 YYNGEE. This CDR3 has 15 amino acids. CDR3 bases: TGTGCCAGCAGCGTAGATTCGTCGTCCCAATACGAGCAGTACTTC. Amino acids: CASSVDSSSQYEQYF. Using reference TRBV9 and TRBJ2-7 for the parts outside the CDR3, the full variable domain is DSGVTQTPKHLITATGQRVTLRCSPRSGDLSVYWYQQSLDQGLQFLIQYYNGEERAKGNILERFSAQQFPDLHSELNLSSLELGDSALYFCASSVDSSSQYEQYFGPGTRLTVT.

This rearrangement joins TRBV20-1 to TRBJ1-2; the match to TRBD1 covers 8 bases. This CDR3 spans 15 amino acids. V shed 6 bases and J 6 bases; nucleotides not matched to a gene: 15. The germline V gene has CDR1 DFQATT and CDR2 SNEGSKA (reference sequence). CDR3 in DNA: TGCAGTGCCCCAGTATCGACAGGGGTATTCCATGGCTACACCTTC. It encodes CSAPVSTGVFHGYTF.

This clonotype was seen only a few times. This rearrangement joins TRBV12-3 or TRBV12-4 to TRBJ1-5; D is undetermined. V lost 5 bases to trimming and J lost 9 bases, with 14 bases between them. CDR3 size: 13 residues. CDR3 residues: CASSPSFGLPQHF. In nucleotides, the CDR3 is TGTGCCAGCAGTCCCTCCTTTGGGTTGCCCCAGCATTTT.

The chain recombines TRBV29-1 with TRBJ2-1; D is unresolved. Germline V lookup: CDR1 SQVTM, CDR2 ANQGSEA. This CDR3 is built from 11 residues. The V gene lost 5 bases and the J gene lost 3 bases, with 5 bases spanning the gap. The CDR3 reads CSVTDYNEQFF. The CDR3 DNA reads TGCAGCGTTACTGACTACAATGAGCAGTTCTTC.

CDR3 bases: TGCGCCAGCAGCTTGGACTTAGCGGGAGGGAACGAGCAGTACTTC. It specifies CASSLDLAGGNEQYF. The chain combines TRBV5-1 with TRBJ2-7; 11 bases align to TRBD2. Per germline, CDR1 SGHRS and CDR2 YFSETQ. J gave up 5 bases and V 0 bases, and 4 bases lay outside the gene matches. The CDR3 extends over 15 amino acids.

This clonotype was seen a few times. This chain uses TRBV30 with TRBJ1-5; no definite D call. The CDR3 length is 15 residues. From germline, CDR1 is GTSNPN and CDR2 SVGIG (reference sequence). V dropped 0 bases and J dropped 7 bases, with 16 bases sitting between them. The CDR3 reads CAWSVSVGSNQPQHF. The CDR3 DNA reads as TGTGCCTGGAGTGTAAGCGTAGGGAGTAACCAGCCCCAGCATTTT.

This clonotype was picked up a small number of times. The rearrangement links TRBV10-3 to TRBJ1-2; D is perhaps TRBD1 (6 bases). The V gene lost 2 bases and the J gene lost 6 bases, with 10 bases spanning the gap. Germline CDR1 reads ENHRY; CDR2 reads SYGVKD. This CDR3 has 13 residues. The CDR3 region is CAISEPRQDGYTF. CDR3 DNA: TGTGCCATCAGTGAGCCTAGACAGGATGGCTACACCTTC.

This chain uses TRBV19 with TRBJ2-1, with unresolved D. Germline V gene lookup returns CDR1 LNHDA and CDR2 SQIVND (reference sequence). The CDR3 has 14 amino acids. V lost 3 bases to trimming and J lost 7 bases, with 13 bases between them. CDR3 loop: CASSINQVGNEQFF. The CDR3 DNA is TGTGCCAGTAGTATCAACCAGGTGGGGAATGAGCAGTTCTTC.

The J gene is TRBJ1-2, the V gene TRBV29-1, with D perhaps matching TRBD1 (5 bases). The CDR3 extends over 13 amino acids. Trimming cost V 1 base and J 1 base, with 7 bases left between them. Germline loops: CDR1 SQVTM, CDR2 ANQGSEA. CDR3 sequence (DNA): TGCAGCGTTGAAGGGGACCATAACTATGGCTACACCTTC. Protein: CSVEGDHNYGYTF.